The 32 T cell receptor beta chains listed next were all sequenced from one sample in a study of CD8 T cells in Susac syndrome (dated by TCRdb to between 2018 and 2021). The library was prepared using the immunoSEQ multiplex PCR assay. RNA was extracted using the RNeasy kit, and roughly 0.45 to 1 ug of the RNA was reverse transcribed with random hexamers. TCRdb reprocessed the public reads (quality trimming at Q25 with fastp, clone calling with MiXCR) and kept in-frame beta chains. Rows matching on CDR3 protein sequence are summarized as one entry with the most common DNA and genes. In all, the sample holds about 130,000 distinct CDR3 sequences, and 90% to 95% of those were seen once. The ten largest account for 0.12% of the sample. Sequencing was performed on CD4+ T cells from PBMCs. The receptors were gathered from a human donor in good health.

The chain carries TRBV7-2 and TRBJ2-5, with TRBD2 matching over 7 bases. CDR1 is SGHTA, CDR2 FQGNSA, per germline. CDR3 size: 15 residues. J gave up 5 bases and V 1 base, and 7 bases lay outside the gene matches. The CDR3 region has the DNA TGTGCCAGCAGCTTAGGAGCTAGCGGTTGGGAGACCCAGTACTTC. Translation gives CASSLGASGWETQYF. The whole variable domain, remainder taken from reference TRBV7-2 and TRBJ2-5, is GAGVSQSPSNKVTEKGKDVELRCDPISGHTALYWYRQSLGQGLEFLIYFQGNSAPDKSGLPSDRFSAERTGGSVSTLTIQRTQQEDSAVYLCASSLGASGWETQYFGPGTRLLVL.

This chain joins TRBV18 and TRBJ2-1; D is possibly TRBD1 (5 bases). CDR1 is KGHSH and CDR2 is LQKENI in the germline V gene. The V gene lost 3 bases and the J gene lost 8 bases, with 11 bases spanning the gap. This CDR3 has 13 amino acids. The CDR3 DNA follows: TGTGCCAGCTCACCGAGGTTAGGGGATGAGCAGTTCTTC. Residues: CASSPRLGDEQFF.

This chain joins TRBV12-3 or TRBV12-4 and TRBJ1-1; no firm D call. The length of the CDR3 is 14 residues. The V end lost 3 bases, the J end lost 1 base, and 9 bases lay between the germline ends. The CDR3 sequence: CASSFAEGNTEAFF. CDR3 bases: TGTGCCAGCAGTTTCGCGGAGGGGAACACTGAAGCTTTCTTT.

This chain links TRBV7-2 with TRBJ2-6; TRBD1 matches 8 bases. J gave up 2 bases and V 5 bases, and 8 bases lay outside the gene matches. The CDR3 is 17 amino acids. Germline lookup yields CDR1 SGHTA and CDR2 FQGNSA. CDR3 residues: CASSLSGGGTGANVLTF. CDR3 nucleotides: TGTGCCAGCAGCCTGTCAGGGGGCGGCACTGGGGCCAACGTCCTGACTTTC.

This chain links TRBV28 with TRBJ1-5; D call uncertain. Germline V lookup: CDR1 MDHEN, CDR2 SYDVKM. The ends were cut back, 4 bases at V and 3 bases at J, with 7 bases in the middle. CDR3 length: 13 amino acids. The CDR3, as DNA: TGTGCCAGCAGTTCAAACATCAATCAGCCCCAGCATTTT. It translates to CASSSNINQPQHF.

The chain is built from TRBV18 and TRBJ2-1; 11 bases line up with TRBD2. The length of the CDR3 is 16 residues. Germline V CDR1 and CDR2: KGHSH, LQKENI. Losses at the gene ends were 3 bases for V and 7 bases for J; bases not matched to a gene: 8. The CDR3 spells CASSPQTSGKHNEQFF. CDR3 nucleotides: TGTGCCAGCTCACCCCAGACTAGCGGGAAACATAATGAGCAGTTCTTC.

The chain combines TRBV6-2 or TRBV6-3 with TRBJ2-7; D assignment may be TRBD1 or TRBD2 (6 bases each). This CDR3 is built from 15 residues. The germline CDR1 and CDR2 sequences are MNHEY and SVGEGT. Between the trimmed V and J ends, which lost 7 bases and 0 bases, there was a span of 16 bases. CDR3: CASTPIGGPSYEQYF. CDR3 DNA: TGTGCCAGCACCCCGATCGGGGGCCCCTCCTACGAGCAGTACTTC.

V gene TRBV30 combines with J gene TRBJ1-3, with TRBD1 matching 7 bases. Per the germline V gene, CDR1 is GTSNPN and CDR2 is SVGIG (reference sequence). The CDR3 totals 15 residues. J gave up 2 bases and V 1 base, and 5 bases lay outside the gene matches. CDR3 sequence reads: CAWSGTDRAGNTIYF. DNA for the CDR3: TGTGCCTGGAGTGGAACAGACAGGGCTGGAAACACCATATATTTT.

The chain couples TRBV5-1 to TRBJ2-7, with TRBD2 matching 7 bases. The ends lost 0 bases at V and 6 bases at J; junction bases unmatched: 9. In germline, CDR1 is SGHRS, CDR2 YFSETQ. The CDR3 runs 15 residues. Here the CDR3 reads CASSLVAGPVIEQYF. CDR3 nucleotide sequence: TGCGCCAGCAGCTTGGTAGCGGGCCCTGTTATCGAGCAGTACTTC.

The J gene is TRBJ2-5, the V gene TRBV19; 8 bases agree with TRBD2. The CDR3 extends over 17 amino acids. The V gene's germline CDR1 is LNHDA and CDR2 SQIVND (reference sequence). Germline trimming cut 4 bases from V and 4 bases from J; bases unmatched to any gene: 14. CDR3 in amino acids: CASSRTASGSFGETQYF. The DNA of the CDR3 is TGTGCCAGTAGTAGGACTGCCAGCGGGAGCTTCGGAGAGACCCAGTACTTC.

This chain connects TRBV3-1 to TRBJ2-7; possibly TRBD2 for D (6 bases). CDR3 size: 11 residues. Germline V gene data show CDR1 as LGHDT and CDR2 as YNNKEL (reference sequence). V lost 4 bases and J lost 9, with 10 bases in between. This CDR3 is CASSLRDWQYF. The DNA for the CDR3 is TGTGCCAGCAGCCTCCGGGACTGGCAGTACTTC.

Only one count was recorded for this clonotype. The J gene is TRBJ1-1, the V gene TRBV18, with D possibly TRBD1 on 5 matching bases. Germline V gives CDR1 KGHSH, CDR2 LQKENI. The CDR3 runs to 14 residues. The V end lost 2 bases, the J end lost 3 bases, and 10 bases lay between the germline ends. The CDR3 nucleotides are TGTGCCAGCTCACCAAACCAGGGCTACACTGAAGCTTTCTTT. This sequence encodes CASSPNQGYTEAFF.

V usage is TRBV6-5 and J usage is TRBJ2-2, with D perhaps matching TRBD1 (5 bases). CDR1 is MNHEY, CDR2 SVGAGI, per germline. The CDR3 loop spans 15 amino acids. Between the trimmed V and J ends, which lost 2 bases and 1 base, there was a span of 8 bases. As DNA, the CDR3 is TGTGCCAGCAGTTACAGGGGCCGGAACACCGGGGAGCTGTTTTTT. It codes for CASSYRGRNTGELFF.

In nucleotides, the CDR3 is TGCAGTGCTGCTACTAGCGGGAGGGGGCAAGAGACCCAGTACTTC. Encoded protein: CSAATSGRGQETQYF. The chain uses TRBV20-1 and TRBJ2-5; TRBD2 agrees at 13 bases. Losses at the gene ends were 5 bases for V and 2 bases for J; bases not matched to a gene: 5. CDR1 DFQATT and CDR2 SNEGSKA come from the germline V gene (reference sequence). The CDR3 is 15 amino acids.

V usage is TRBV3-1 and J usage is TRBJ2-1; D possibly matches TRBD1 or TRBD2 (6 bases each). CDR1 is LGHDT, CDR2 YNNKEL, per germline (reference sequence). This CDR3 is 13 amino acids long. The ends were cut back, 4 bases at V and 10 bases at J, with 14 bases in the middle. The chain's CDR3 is CASSPAGDWEQFF. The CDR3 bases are TGTGCCAGCAGCCCAGCAGGGGACTGGGAGCAGTTCTTC.

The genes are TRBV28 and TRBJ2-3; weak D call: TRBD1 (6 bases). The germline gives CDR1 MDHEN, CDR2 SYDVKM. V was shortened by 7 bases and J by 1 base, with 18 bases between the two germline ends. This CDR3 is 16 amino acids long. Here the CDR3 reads CASTPGRAGGTDTQYF. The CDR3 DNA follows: TGTGCCAGCACTCCGGGTCGCGCAGGGGGCACAGATACGCAGTATTTT.

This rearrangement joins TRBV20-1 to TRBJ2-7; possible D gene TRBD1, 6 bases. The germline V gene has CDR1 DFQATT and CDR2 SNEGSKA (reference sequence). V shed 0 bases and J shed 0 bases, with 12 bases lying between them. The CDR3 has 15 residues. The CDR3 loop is CSARDLQGSSYEQYF. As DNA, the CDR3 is TGCAGTGCTAGAGATCTCCAGGGGAGCTCCTACGAGCAGTACTTC.

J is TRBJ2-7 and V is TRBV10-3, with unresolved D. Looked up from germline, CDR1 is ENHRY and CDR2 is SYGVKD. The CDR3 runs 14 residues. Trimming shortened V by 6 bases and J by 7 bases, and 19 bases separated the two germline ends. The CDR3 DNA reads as TGTGCCATCAGATTGGCAGACGGAGATCGAGAGCAGTACTTC. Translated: CAIRLADGDREQYF.

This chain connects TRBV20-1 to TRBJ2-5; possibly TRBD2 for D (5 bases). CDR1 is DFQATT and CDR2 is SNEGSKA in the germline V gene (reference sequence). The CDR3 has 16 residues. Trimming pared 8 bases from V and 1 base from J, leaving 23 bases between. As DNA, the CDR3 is TGCAGTCTTACACGTGGTCTAGCTAAGACCCAAGAGACCCAGTACTTC. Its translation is CSLTRGLAKTQETQYF.

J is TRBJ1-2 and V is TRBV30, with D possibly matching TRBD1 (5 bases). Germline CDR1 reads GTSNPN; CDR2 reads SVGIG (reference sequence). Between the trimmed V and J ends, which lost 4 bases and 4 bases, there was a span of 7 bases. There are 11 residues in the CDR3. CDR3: CAWTGAYGYTF. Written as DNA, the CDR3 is TGTGCCTGGACCGGGGCCTATGGCTACACCTTC.

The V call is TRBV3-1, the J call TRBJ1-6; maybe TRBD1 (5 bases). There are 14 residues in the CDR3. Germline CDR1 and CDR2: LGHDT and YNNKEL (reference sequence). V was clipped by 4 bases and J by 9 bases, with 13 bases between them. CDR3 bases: TGTGCCAGCAGCCTGGGGGAACTGGGTTCACCCCTCCACTTT. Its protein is CASSLGELGSPLHF. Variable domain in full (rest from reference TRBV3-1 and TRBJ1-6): DTAVSQTPKYLVTQMGNDKSIKCEQNLGHDTMYWYKQDSKKFLKIMFSYNNKELIINETVPNRFSPKSPDKAHLNLHINSLELGDSAVYFCASSLGELGSPLHFGNGTRLTVT.

The CDR3 nucleotides are TGTGCCAGCAGCCCACCCGGGACTAGTCCCTTCTTC. Its translation is CASSPPGTSPFF. The chain recombines TRBV9 with TRBJ2-1; 8 bases are a match to TRBD2. The CDR3 extends over 12 amino acids. Looked up from germline, CDR1 is SGDLS and CDR2 is YYNGEE. J was trimmed by 16 bases and V by 4 bases; bases with no gene match: 10.

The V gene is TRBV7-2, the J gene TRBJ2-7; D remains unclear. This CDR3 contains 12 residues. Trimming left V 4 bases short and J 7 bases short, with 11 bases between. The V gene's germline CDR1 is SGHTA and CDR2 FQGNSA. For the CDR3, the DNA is TGTGCCAGCAGCTCCTCCATAGGGGAGCAGTACTTC. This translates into CASSSSIGEQYF.

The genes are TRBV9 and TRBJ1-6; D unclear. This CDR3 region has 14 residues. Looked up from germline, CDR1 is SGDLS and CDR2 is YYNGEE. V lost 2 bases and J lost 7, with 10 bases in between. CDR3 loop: CASSVTDGNSPLHF. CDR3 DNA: TGTGCCAGCAGCGTGACGGACGGAAATTCACCCCTCCACTTT.

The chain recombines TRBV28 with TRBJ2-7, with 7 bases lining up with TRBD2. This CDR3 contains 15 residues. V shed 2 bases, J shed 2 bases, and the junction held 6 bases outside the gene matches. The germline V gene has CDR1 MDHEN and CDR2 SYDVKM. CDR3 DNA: TGTGCCAGCAGTTTAGCGGGAGTTACGCCCTACGAGCAGTACTTC. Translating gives CASSLAGVTPYEQYF. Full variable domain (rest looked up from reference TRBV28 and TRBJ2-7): DVKVTQSSRYLVKRTGEKVFLECVQDMDHENMFWYRQDPGLGLRLIYFSYDVKMKEKGDIPEGYSVSREKKERFSLILESASTNQTSMYLCASSLAGVTPYEQYFGPGTRLTVT.

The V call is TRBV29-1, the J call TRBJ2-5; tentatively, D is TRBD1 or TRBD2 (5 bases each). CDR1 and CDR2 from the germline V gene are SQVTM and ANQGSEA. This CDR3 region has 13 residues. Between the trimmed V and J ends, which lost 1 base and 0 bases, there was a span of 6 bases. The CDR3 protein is CSVEGGHQETQYF. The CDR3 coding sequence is TGCAGCGTTGAAGGGGGACACCAAGAGACCCAGTACTTC.

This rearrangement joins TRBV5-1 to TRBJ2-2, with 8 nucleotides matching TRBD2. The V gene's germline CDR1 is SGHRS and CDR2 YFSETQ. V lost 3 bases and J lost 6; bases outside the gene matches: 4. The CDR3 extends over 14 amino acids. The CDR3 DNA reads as TGCGCCAGCAGCTGGGAGACTAGCGCCGGGGAGCTGTTTTTT. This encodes CASSWETSAGELFF.

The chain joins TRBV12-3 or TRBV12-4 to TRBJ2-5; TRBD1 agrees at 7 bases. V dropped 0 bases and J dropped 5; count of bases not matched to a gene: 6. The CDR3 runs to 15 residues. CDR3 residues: CASSLADHRGETQYF. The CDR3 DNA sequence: TGTGCCAGCAGTTTAGCGGACCACAGGGGTGAGACCCAGTACTTC.

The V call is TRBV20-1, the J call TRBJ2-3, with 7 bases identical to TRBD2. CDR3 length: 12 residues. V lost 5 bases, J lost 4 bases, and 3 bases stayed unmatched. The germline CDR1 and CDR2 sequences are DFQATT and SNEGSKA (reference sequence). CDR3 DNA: TGCAGTGCTCTGGCGGGAGCAGATACGCAGTATTTT. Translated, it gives CSALAGADTQYF.

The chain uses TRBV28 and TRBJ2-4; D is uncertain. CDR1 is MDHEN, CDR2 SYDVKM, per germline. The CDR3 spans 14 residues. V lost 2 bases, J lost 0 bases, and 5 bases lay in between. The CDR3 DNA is TGTGCCAGCAGTTTAGTAGTAGCCAAAAACATTCAGTACTTC. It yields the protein CASSLVVAKNIQYF.

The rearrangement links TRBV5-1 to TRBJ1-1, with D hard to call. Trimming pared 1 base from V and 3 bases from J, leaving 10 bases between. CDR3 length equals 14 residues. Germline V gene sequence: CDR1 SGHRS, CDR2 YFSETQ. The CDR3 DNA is TGCGCCAGCAGCTTGTCGCGGGTCGACACTGAAGCTTTCTTT. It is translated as CASSLSRVDTEAFF.

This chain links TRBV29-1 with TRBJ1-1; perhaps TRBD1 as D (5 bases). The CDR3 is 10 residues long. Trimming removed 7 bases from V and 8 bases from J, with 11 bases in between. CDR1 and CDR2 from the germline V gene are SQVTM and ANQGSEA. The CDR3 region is CSAGTDEAFF. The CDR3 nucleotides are TGCAGCGCCGGGACGGACGAAGCTTTCTTT. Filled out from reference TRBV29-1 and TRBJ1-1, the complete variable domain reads SAVISQKPSRDICQRGTSLTIQCQVDSQVTMMFWYRQQPGQSLTLIATANQGSEATYESGFVIDKFPISRPNLTFSTLTVSNMSPEDSSIYLCSAGTDEAFFGQGTRLTVV.